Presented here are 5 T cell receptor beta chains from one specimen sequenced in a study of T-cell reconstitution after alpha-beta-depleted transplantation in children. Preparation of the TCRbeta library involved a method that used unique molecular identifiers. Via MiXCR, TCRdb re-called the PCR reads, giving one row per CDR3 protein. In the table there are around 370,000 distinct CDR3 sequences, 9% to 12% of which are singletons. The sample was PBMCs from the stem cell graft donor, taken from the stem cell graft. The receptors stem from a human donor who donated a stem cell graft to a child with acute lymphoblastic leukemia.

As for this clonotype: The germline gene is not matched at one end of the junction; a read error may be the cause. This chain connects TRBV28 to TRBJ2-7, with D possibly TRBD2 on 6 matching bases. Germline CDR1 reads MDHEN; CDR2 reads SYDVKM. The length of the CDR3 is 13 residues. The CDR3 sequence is CASSRGSSYKQYF. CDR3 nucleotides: TGTGCCAGCAGCCGGGGGAGCTCCTACAAGCAGTACTTC.

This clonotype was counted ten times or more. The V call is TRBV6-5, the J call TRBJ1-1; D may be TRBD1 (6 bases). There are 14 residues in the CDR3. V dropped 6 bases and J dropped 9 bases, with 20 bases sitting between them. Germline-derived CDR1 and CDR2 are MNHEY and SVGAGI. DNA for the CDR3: TGTGCCAGCAGGGCTACAGGGTCCGGGCTGAAAGCTTTCTTT. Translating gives CASRATGSGLKAFF.

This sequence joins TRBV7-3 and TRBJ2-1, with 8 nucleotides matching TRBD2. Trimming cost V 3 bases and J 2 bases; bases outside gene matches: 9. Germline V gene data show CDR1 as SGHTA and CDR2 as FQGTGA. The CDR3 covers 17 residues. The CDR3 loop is CASSFSLAGPAYNEQFF. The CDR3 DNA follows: TGTGCCAGCAGCTTTTCCTTAGCGGGACCCGCCTACAATGAGCAGTTCTTC.

The DNA of the CDR3 is TGTGCCAGCTCGTATGGGGGGACCACTGAAGCTTTCTTT. Translation: CASSYGGTTEAFF. The chain joins TRBV28 to TRBJ1-1; D may be TRBD1 (5 bases). The V end lost 8 bases, the J end lost 4 bases, and 14 bases lay between the germline ends. Germline V gives CDR1 MDHEN, CDR2 SYDVKM. This CDR3 comprises 13 residues.

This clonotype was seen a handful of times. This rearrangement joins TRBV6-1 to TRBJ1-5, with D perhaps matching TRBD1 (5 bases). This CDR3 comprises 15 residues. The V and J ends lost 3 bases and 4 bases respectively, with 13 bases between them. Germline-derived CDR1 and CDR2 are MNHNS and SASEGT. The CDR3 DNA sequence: TGTGCCAGCAGTGATCTCCGGGGGGTAAATCAGCCCCAGCATTTT. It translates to CASSDLRGVNQPQHF.